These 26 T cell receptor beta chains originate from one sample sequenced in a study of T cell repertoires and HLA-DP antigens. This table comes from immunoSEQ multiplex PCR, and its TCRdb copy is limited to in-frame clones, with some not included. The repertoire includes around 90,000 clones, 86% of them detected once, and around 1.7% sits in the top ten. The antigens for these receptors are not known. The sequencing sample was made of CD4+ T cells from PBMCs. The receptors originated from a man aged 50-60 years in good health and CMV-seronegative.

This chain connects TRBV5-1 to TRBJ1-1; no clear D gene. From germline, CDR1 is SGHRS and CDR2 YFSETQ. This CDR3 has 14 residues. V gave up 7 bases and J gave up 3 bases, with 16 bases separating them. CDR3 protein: CASAGSGLDTEAFF. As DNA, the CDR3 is TGCGCCAGCGCGGGTTCTGGGTTGGACACTGAAGCTTTCTTT.

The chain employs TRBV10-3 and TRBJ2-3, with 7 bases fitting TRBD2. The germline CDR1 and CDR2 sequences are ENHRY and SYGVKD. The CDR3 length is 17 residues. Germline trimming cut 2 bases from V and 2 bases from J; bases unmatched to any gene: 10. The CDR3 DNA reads TGTGCCATCAGTGAGCCAGTACTAGCGAGCAACACAGATACGCAGTATTTT. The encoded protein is CAISEPVLASNTDTQYF.

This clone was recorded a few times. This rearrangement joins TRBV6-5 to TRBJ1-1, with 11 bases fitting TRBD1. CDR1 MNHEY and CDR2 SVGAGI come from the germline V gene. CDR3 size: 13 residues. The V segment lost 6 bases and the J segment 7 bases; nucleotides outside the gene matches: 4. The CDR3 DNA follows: TGTGCCAGCAGGGGGACAGGGGGGCTTGAAGCTTTCTTT. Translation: CASRGTGGLEAFF.

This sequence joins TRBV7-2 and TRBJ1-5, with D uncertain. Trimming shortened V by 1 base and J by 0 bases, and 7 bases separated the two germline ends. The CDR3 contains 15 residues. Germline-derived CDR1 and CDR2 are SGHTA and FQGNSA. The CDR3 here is CASSLGLNSNQPQHF. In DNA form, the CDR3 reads TGTGCCAGCAGCTTAGGGCTGAATAGCAATCAGCCCCAGCATTTT.

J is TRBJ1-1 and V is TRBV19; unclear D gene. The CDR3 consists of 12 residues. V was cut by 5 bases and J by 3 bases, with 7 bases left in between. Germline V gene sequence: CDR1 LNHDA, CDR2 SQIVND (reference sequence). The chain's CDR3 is CASSSGYTEAFF. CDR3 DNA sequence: TGTGCCAGTAGTTCGGGCTACACTGAAGCTTTCTTT.

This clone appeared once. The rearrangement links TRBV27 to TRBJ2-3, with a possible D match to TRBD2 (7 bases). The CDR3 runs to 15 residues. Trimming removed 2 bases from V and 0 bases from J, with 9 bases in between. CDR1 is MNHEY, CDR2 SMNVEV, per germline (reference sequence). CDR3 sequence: CASSLRGGSTDTQYF. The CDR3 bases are TGTGCCAGCAGTTTAAGGGGGGGCAGCACAGATACGCAGTATTTT.

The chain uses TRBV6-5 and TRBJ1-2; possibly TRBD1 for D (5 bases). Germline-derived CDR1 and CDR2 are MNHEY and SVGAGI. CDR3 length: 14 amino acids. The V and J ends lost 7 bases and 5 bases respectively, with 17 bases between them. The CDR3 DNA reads TGTGCCAGCACCCCCCGGGGGGAGGCGTATGGCTACACCTTC. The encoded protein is CASTPRGEAYGYTF.

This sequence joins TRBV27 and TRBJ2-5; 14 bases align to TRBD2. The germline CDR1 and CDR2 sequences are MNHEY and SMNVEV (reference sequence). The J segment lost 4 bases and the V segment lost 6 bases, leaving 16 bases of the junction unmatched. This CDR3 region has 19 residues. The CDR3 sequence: CASSPSPPGLAGGVETQYF. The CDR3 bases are TGTGCCAGCAGCCCCAGCCCCCCCGGACTAGCGGGAGGAGTAGAGACCCAGTACTTC.

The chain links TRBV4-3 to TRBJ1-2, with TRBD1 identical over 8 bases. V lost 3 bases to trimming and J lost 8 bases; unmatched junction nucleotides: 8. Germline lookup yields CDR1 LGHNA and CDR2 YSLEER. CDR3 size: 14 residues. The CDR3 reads CASSHDRGAGGYTF. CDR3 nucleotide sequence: TGCGCCAGCAGCCACGACAGGGGAGCTGGGGGCTACACCTTC.

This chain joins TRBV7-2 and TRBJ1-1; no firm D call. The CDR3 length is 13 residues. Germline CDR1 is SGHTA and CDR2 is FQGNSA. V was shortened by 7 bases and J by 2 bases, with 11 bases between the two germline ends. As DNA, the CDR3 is TGTGCCAGCATGGCCTCTTCTAACACTGAAGCTTTCTTT. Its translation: CASMASSNTEAFF.

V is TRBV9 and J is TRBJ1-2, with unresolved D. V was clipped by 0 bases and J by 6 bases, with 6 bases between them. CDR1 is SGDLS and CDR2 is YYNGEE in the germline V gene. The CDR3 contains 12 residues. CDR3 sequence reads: CASSVGGNGYTF. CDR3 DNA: TGTGCCAGCAGCGTAGGGGGTAATGGCTACACCTTC.

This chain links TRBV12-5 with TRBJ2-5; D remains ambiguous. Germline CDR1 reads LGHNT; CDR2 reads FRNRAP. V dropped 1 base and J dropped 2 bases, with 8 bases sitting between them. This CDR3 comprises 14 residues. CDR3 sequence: CASGLAAYQETQYF. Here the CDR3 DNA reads TGTGCTAGTGGTTTGGCGGCTTATCAAGAGACCCAGTACTTC.

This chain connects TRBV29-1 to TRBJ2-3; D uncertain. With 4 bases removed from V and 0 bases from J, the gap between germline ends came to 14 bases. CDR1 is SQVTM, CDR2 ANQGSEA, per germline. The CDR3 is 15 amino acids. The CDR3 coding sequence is TGCAGCGTTGTAAGAACGGACCTTAGCACAGATACGCAGTATTTT. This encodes CSVVRTDLSTDTQYF.

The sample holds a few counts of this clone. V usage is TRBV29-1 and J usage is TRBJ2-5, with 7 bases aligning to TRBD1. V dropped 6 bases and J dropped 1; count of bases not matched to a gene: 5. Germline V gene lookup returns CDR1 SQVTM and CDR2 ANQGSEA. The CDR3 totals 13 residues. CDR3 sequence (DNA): TGCAGCGTCCCAAGGGACAGCCAAGAGACCCAGTACTTC. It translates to CSVPRDSQETQYF. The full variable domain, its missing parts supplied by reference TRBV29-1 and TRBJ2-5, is SAVISQKPSRDICQRGTSLTIQCQVDSQVTMMFWYRQQPGQSLTLIATANQGSEATYESGFVIDKFPISRPNLTFSTLTVSNMSPEDSSIYLCSVPRDSQETQYFGPGTRLLVL.

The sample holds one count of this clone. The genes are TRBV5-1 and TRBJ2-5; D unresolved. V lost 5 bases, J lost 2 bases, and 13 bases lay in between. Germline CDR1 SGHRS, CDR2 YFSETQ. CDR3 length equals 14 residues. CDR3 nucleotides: TGCGCCAGCAGTATCAAAGGGTCTCAAGAGACCCAGTACTTC. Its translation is CASSIKGSQETQYF.

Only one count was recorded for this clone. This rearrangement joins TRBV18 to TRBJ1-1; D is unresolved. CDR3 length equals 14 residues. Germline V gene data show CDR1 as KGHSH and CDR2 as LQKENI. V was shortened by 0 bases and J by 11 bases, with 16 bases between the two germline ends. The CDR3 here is CASSPPETRLHAFF. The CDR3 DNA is TGTGCCAGCTCACCACCGGAGACCAGACTGCATGCTTTCTTT.

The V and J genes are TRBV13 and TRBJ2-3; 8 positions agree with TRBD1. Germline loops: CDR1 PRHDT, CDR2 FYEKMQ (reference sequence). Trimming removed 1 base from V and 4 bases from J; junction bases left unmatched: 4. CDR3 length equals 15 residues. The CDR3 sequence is CASSLDRGIADTQYF. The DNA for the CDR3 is TGTGCCAGCAGCTTAGACAGGGGGATAGCAGATACGCAGTATTTT.

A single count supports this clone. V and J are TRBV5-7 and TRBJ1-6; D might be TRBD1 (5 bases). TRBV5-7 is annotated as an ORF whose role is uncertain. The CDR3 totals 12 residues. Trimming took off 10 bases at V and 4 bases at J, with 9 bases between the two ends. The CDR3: CAHRGYNSPLHF. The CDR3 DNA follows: TGTGCCCACCGGGGGTATAATTCACCCCTCCACTTT.

DNA of the CDR3: TGCGCCAGCAGCCTTACGGGAGACACAGATACGCAGTATTTT. Amino acid sequence: CASSLTGDTDTQYF. The chain uses TRBV10-2 and TRBJ2-3; TRBD2 is a possible D gene (6 bases). CDR3 length equals 14 residues. V lost 6 bases and J 2 bases, leaving 12 bases between the germline ends. Germline CDR1 WSHSY, CDR2 SAAADI.

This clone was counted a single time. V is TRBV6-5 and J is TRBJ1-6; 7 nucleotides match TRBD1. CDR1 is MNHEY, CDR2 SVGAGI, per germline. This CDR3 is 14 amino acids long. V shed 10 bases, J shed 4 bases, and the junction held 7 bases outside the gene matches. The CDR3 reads CATRDREYNSPLHF. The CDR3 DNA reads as TGTGCCACTCGGGACAGAGAGTATAATTCACCCCTCCACTTT.

This CDR3 is CASSVRGAGETQYF. The CDR3 DNA is TGTGCCAGCAGCGTACGGGGGGCAGGAGAGACCCAGTACTTC. The chain links TRBV9 to TRBJ2-5; D may be TRBD2 (7 bases). Germline CDR1 reads SGDLS; CDR2 reads YYNGEE. Trimming pared 1 base from V and 4 bases from J, leaving 11 bases between. CDR3 size: 14 residues.

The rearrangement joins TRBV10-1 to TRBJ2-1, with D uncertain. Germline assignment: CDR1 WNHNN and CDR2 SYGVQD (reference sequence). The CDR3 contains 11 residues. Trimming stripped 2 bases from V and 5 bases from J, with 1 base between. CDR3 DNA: TGCGCCAGCAGTGAGAACAATGAGCAGTTCTTC. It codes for CASSENNEQFF.

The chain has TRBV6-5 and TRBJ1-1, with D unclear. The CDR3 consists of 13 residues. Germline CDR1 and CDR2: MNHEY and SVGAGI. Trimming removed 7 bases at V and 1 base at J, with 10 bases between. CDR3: CASTPRGNTEAFF. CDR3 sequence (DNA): TGTGCCAGCACCCCCCGGGGGAACACTGAAGCTTTCTTT.

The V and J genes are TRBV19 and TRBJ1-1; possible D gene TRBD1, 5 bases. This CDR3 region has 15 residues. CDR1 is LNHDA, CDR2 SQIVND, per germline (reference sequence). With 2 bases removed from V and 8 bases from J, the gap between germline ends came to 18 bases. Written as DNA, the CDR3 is TGTGCCAGTAGTATATTATTGGGGCAGGGAAGCGAAGCTTTCTTT. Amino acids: CASSILLGQGSEAFF.

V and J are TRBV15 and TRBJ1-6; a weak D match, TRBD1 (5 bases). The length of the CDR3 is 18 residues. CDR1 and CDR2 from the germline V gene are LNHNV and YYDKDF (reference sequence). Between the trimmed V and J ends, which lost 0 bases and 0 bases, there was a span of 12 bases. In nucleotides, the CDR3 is TGTGCCACCAGCAGAGACCCGGGGGGTTCCTCCTATAATTCACCCCTCCACTTT. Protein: CATSRDPGGSSYNSPLHF.

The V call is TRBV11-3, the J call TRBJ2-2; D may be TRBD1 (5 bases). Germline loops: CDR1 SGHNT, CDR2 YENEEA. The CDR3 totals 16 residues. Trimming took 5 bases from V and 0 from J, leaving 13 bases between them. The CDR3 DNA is TGTGCCAGCAGCACTATCACAGGTTCGAACACCGGGGAGCTGTTTTTT. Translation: CASSTITGSNTGELFF.